This T cell receptor (beta chain) was recorded in a study of OX40 agonist ivuxolimab in advanced cancers. Turning to the study itself: Hepatocellular carcinoma, melanoma, renal cell or head and neck cancer affected the dose-escalation patients. Subjects had a mean age of around 63 years, with a range of roughly 23 to 80; approximately 83% were male.

Profiled with immunoSEQ multiplex PCR; TCRdb holds only in-frame clones, not every one. Among tens of thousands of clones listed, about 86% were seen once. The germline V gene encodes CDR1 SGHRS and CDR2 YFSETQ. The CDR3 is made up of 14 amino acids. V dropped 6 bases and J dropped 0 bases, with 13 bases sitting between them. The chain joins TRBV5-1 to TRBJ2-7, with D tentatively TRBD2 (6 bases). This TCR derives from an adult with an advanced solid tumor such as melanoma, head and neck, liver or kidney cancer. The source was CD4+ or CD8+ T cells sorted from blood, collected in a trial of the OX40 agonist ivuxolimab. The DNA for the CDR3 is TGCGCCAGCATGCCGGGAGTCGTCTCCTACGAGCAGTACTTC. Translating gives CASMPGVVSYEQYF.